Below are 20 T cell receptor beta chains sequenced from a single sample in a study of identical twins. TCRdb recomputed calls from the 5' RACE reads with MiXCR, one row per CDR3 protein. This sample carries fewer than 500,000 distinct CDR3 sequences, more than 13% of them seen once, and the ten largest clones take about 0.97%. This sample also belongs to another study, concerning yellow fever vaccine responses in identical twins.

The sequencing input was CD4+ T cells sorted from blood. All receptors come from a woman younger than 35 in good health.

CDR3 region: CASGGASYEQYF. The CDR3, as DNA: TGTGCCAGCGGGGGGGCCTCCTACGAGCAGTACTTC. This rearrangement joins TRBV12-3 or TRBV12-4 to TRBJ2-7; a weak D match, TRBD2 (7 bases). V was trimmed by 8 bases and J by 0 bases, leaving 8 bases between them. This CDR3 is 12 amino acids long.

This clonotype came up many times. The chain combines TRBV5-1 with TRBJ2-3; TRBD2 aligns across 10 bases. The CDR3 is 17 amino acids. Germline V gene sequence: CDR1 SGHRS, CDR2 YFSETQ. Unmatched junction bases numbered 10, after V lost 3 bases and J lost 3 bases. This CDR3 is CASSSDSAGGWTDTQYF. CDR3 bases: TGCGCCAGCAGCTCCGACTCAGCGGGGGGGTGGACAGATACGCAGTATTTT. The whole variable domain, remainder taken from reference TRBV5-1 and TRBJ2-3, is KAGVTQTPRYLIKTRGQQVTLSCSPISGHRSVSWYQQTPGQGLQFLFEYFSETQRNKGNFPGRFSGRQFSNSRSEMNVSTLELGDSALYLCASSSDSAGGWTDTQYFGPGTRLTVL.

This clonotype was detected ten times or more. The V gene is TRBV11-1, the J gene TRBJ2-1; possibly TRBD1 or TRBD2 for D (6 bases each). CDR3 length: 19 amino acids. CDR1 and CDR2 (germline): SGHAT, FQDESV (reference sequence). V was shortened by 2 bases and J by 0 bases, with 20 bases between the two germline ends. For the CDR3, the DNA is TGTGCCAGCAGCTTAAATGGACAGCAACTAGCTCTCTCCTACAATGAGCAGTTCTTC. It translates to CASSLNGQQLALSYNEQFF.

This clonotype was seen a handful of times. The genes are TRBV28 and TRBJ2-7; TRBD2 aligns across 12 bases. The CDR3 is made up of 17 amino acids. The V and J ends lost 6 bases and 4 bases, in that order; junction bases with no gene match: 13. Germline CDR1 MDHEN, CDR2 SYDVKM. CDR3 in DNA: TGTGCCAGCAGCCGAAGCCCGGGACTAGCGGGCCCATACGAGCAGTACTTC. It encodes CASSRSPGLAGPYEQYF.

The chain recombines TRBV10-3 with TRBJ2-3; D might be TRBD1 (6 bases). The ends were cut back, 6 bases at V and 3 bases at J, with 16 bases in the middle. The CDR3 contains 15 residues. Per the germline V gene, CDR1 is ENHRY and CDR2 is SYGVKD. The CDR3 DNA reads TGTGCCATCAGCCTCAAGGGGGAGTGGACAGATACGCAGTATTTT. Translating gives CAISLKGEWTDTQYF.

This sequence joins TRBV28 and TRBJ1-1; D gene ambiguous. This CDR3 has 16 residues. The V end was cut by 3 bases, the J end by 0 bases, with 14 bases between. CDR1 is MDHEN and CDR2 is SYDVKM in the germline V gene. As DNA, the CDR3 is TGTGCCAGCAGTTTGTGGGTTGATGGTGTGAACACTGAAGCTTTCTTT. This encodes CASSLWVDGVNTEAFF.

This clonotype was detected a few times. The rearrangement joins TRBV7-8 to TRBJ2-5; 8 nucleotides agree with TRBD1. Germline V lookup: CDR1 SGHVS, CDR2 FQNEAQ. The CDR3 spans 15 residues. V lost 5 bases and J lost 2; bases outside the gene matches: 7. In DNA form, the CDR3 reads TGTGCCAGCAGCGGAGGGGACAGGCGACAAGAGACCCAGTACTTC. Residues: CASSGGDRRQETQYF.

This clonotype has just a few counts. The CDR3 protein is CAWSRGSTDTQYF. The CDR3 DNA is TGTGCCTGGTCAAGGGGTAGCACAGATACGCAGTATTTT. The V gene is TRBV30, the J gene TRBJ2-3; D possibly corresponds to TRBD1 (5 bases). Germline V gene data show CDR1 as GTSNPN and CDR2 as SVGIG (reference sequence). This CDR3 spans 13 amino acids. V was clipped by 5 bases and J by 0 bases, with 9 bases between them.

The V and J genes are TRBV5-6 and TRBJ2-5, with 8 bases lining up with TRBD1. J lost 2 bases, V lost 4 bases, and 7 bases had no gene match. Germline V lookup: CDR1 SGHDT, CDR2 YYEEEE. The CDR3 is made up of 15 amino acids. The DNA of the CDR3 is TGTGCCAGCAGCAAACCACAGGGGGATCAAGAGACCCAGTACTTC. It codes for CASSKPQGDQETQYF.

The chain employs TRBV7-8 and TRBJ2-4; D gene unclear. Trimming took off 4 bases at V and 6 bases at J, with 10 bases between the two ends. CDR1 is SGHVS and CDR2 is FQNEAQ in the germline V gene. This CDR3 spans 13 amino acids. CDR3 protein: CASSSPGPNIQYF. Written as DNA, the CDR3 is TGTGCCAGCAGCTCACCGGGCCCAAACATTCAGTACTTC.

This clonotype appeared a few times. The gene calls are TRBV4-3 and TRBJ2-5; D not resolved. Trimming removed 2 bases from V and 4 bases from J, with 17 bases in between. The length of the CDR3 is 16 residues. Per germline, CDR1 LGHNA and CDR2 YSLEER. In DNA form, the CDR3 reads TGCGCCAGCAGCCAACAACATACCAACTGGGGAGAGACCCAGTACTTC. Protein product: CASSQQHTNWGETQYF.

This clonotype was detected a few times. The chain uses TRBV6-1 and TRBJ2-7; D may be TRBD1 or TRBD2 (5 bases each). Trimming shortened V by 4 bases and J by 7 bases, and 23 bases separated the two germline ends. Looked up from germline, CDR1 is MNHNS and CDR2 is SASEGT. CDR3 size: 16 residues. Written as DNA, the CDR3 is TGTGCCAGCAGTGTCGGGGCCTCGGGGTTAACGGGGGAGCAGTACTTC. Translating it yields CASSVGASGLTGEQYF.

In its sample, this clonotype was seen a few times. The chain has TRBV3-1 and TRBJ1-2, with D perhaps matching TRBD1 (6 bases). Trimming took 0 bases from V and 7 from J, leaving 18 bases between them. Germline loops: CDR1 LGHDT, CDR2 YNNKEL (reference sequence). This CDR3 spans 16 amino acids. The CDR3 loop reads CASSQDGWLPGAGYTF. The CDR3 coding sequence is TGTGCCAGCAGCCAAGATGGGTGGCTACCAGGGGCTGGCTACACCTTC.

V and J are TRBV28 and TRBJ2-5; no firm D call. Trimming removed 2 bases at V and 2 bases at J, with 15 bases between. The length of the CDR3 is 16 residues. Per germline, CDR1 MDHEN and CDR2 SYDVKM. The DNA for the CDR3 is TGTGCCAGCAGTTTAGGTGCAGGAGTCAAGCAAGAGACCCAGTACTTC. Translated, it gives CASSLGAGVKQETQYF.

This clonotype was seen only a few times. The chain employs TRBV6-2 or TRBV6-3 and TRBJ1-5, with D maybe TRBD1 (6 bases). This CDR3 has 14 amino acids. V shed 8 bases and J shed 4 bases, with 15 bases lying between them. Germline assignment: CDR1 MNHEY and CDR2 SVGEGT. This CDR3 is CASVRDGTNQPQHF. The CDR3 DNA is TGTGCCAGCGTCCGGGACGGGACAAATCAGCCCCAGCATTTT.

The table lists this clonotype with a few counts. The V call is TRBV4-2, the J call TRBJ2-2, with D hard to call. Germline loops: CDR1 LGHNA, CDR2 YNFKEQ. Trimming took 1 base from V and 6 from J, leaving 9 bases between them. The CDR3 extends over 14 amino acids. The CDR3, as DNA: TGTGCCAGCAGCCAAGCGGCCACAGCCGGGGAGCTGTTTTTT. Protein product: CASSQAATAGELFF.

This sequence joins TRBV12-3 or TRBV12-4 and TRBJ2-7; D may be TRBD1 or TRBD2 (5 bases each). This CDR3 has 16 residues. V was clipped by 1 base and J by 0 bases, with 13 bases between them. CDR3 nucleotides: TGTGCCAGCAGTTTAGTGCCGGGACGGCTCTCCTACGAGCAGTACTTC. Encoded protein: CASSLVPGRLSYEQYF.

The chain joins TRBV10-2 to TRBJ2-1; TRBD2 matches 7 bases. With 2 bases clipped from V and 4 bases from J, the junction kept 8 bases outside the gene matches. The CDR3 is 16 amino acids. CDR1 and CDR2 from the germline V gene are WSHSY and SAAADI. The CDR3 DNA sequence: TGCGCCAGCAGTGAGGGGAGGGAGCGGGTATACAATGAGCAGTTCTTC. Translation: CASSEGRERVYNEQFF.

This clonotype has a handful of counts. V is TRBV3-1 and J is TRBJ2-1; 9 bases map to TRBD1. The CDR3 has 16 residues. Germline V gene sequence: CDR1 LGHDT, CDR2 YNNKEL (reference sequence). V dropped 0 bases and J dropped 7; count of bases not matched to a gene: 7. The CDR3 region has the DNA TGTGCCAGCAGCCAAGAGCTTGGACAGGGGTTGAATGAGCAGTTCTTC. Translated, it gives CASSQELGQGLNEQFF.

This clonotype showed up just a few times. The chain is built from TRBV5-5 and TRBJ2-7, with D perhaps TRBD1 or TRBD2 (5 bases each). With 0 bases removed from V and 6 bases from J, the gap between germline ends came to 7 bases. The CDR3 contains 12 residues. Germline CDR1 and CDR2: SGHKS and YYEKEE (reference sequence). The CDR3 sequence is CASSLEGSEQYF. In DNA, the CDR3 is TGTGCCAGCAGCTTGGAGGGGAGCGAGCAGTACTTC.